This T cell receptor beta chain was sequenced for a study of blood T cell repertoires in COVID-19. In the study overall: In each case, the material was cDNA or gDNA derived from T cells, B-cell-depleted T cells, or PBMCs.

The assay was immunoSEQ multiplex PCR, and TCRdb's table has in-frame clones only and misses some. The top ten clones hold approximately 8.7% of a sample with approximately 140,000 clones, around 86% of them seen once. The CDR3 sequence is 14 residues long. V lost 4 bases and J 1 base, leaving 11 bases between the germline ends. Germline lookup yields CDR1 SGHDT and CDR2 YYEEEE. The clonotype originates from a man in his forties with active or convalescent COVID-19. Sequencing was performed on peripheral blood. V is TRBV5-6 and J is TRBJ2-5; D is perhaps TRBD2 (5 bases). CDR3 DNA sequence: TGTGCCAGCAGCCCCCGACTATCCCAAGAGACCCAGTACTTC. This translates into CASSPRLSQETQYF. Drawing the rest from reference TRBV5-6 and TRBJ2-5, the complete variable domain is DAGVTQSPTHLIKTRGQQVTLRCSPKSGHDTVSWYQQALGQGPQFIFQYYEEEERQRGNFPDRFSGHQFPNYSSELNVNALLLGDSALYLCASSPRLSQETQYFGPGTRLLVL.